This T cell receptor (beta chain) was identified in a study of cytomegalovirus exposure and HLA in healthy donors. Primers included in the PCR were 60 Vbeta and 13 Jbeta primers. Only in-frame clones appear in the TCRdb table, and some are missing; sequencing was by immunoSEQ multiplex PCR. The sample holds about 120,000 clones, roughly three quarters seen once. Germline CDR1 GTSNPN, CDR2 SVGIG (reference sequence). The ends were cut back, 5 bases at V and 1 base at J, with 9 bases in the middle. The CDR3 runs to 12 residues. V and J are TRBV30 and TRBJ2-7; maybe TRBD1 (5 bases). The sequencing sample was made of PBMCs. The clonotype comes from a man aged 25 to 40 in good health and CMV-seropositive. CDR3 in DNA: TGTGCCTGGGGTACAGGATCCTACGAGCAGTACTTC. Residues: CAWGTGSYEQYF.